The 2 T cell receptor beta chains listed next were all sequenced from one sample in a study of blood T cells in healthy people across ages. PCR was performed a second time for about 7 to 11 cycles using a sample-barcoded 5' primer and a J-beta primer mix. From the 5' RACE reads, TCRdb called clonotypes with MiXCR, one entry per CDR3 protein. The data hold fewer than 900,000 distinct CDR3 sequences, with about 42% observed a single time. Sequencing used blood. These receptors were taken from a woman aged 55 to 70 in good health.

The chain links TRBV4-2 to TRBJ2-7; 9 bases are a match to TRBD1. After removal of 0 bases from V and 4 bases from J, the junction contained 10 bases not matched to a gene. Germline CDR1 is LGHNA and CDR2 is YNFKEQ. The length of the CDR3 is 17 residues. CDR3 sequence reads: CASSQDRGGTGSYEQYF. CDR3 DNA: TGTGCCAGCAGCCAAGATCGGGGAGGGACAGGGTCATACGAGCAGTACTTC.

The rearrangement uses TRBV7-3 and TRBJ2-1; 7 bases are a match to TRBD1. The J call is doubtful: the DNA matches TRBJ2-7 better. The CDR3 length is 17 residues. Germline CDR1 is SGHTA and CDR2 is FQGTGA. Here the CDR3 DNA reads TGTGCCAGCAGCTCCAGTCGAAGTAGAGGGGGCTACAATGAGCAGTACTTC. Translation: CASSSSRSRGGYNEQYF.